This TCR beta chain was identified in a study of CXCR3-negative and CXCR3-positive naive CD8 T cells. Study conclusions and caveats: Comparably high diversity marked both naive subsets, whereas memory CD8+ cells had much lower diversity. Relative to CXCR3-negative naive cells, CXCR3-positive naive cells had more hydrophobic TRB CDR3s. After cryopreservation, expression of CXCR3 was partially reduced, and most assays were run with fresh PBMCs.

Worth noting for this clonotype: No antigen is known for it.

Germline CDR1 MNHEY, CDR2 SVGEGT. CDR3 length: 12 amino acids. Each CD8+ T cell subset was sorted in triplicate, 250,000 to 300,000 cells each. A CD45RO-CCR7+CD27+CD95- phenotype identified naive CD8+ T cells. The study made its TRB cDNA libraries by 5' RACE, adding UMI labels. TCRdb reprocessed the 5' RACE reads and stores each CDR3 protein as one record, lacking DNA. This table holds some 150,000 distinct CDR3 sequences. Sequenced material: naive CXCR3+ CD8+ T cells from blood. Subset denoted: CD45RO-CCR7+CD27+CD95- naive CD8+ T cells expressing CXCR3 (TNR3+). This TCR came from a human donor in good health. Some clones in this sample may be carry-over from other donors' samples. This chain uses TRBV6-2 or TRBV6-3 with TRBJ2-7. The CDR3 sequence: CASSFNVYEQYF.